This passage covers 8 T cell receptor beta chains from one sample sequenced in a study of blood T cell repertoires in COVID-19. Here immunoSEQ multiplex PCR was the method, and the copy in TCRdb shows in-frame clones only, minus some. The sample contains about 190,000 clones, 65% to 85% of which appear only once. Sample: peripheral blood. These receptors were collected from a man aged 60-69 years with active or convalescent COVID-19.

This sequence joins TRBV6-2 or TRBV6-3 and TRBJ2-7; tentatively, D is TRBD1 (6 bases). The CDR3 is 13 amino acids. V lost 2 bases and J lost 2, with 7 bases in between. Germline V gives CDR1 MNHEY, CDR2 SVGEGT. Here the CDR3 DNA reads TGTGCCAGCAGTTACCACAGGGCCTACGAGCAGTACTTC. It specifies CASSYHRAYEQYF.

As to this clone: The identical CDR3 is also encoded by other nucleotide sequences in the sample. V gene TRBV10-3 combines with J gene TRBJ2-5; TRBD2 agrees at 13 bases. Germline V gene sequence: CDR1 ENHRY, CDR2 SYGVKD. V lost 9 bases, J lost 3 bases, and 1 base stayed unmatched. This CDR3 is built from 13 residues. CDR3 protein: CAIGLAGEETQYF. The CDR3 DNA reads as TGTGCCATAGGACTAGCGGGGGAAGAGACCCAGTACTTC.

For this clone: The sample carries other DNA sequences with the same CDR3. CDR3 in DNA: TGTGCCAGCAGTCTTAACAGTCAGCCCCAGCATTTT. Translation: CASSLNSQPQHF. The chain uses TRBV28 and TRBJ1-5; D call uncertain. The germline CDR1 and CDR2 sequences are MDHEN and SYDVKM. The CDR3 is 12 residues long. Trimming took off 5 bases at V and 6 bases at J, with 8 bases between the two ends.

The chain carries TRBV11-2 and TRBJ1-6; 7 bases align to TRBD1. The CDR3 is made up of 15 amino acids. Unmatched junction bases numbered 1, after V lost 0 bases and J lost 5 bases. The germline V gene has CDR1 SGHAT and CDR2 FQNNGV. CDR3 in amino acids: CASSLEGQHNSPLHF. CDR3 nucleotide sequence: TGTGCCAGCAGCTTAGAGGGACAGCATAATTCACCCCTCCACTTT.

V is TRBV6-6 and J is TRBJ2-7; D perhaps matches TRBD2 (7 bases). The length of the CDR3 is 15 residues. CDR1 MNHNY and CDR2 SVGAGI come from the germline V gene (reference sequence). Trimming removed 2 bases at V and 6 bases at J, with 17 bases between. The CDR3 region has the DNA TGTGCCAGCAGTTACCCGGGGGGCCGGCCTTCCGAGCAGTACTTC. Translation gives CASSYPGGRPSEQYF.

This clone has only one observation. This sequence joins TRBV19 and TRBJ1-4, with unresolved D. Germline V gene lookup returns CDR1 LNHDA and CDR2 SQIVND (reference sequence). This CDR3 region has 13 residues. Trimming stripped 4 bases from V and 8 bases from J, with 11 bases between. CDR3 protein: CASSNSGGEKLFF. CDR3 nucleotide sequence: TGTGCCAGTAGTAACTCGGGAGGGGAAAAACTGTTTTTT. Variable domain in full (rest from reference TRBV19 and TRBJ1-4): DGGITQSPKYLFRKEGQNVTLSCEQNLNHDAMYWYRQDPGQGLRLIYYSQIVNDFQKGDIAEGYSVSREKKESFPLTVTSAQKNPTAFYLCASSNSGGEKLFFGSGTQLSVL.

The gene calls are TRBV30 and TRBJ1-1, with 9 bases fitting TRBD1. Trimming at V came to 0 bases and at J to 0 bases, leaving 5 bases not matched to a gene. In germline, CDR1 is GTSNPN, CDR2 SVGIG (reference sequence). The CDR3 sequence is 16 residues long. CDR3 nucleotide sequence: TGTGCCTGGAGTGTACGGACAGGGGCCATGAACACTGAAGCTTTCTTT. Amino acids: CAWSVRTGAMNTEAFF.

The chain has TRBV3-1 (or the pseudogene TRBV3-2) and TRBJ1-4, with TRBD1 identical over 12 bases. V lost 4 bases to trimming and J lost 3 bases; unmatched junction nucleotides: 15. The CDR3 spans 20 residues. CDR1 and CDR2 from the germline V gene are LGHDT and YNNKEL (reference sequence). CDR3 coding DNA: TGTGCCAGCAGCCTCCCCCGGGAGGGGACAGGGGGCGCGTCTAATGAAAAACTGTTTTTT. The encoded protein is CASSLPREGTGGASNEKLFF.